These T cell receptor beta chains were read from a single sample in a study of blood T cell repertoires in COVID-19. Libraries were prepared by immunoSEQ multiplex PCR; TCRdb keeps only in-frame clonotypes and omits some of them. The sample records roughly 150,000 clones, more than 75% being singletons. The sample comprised peripheral blood. Receptors originate from a man in his sixties with active or convalescent COVID-19. The conserved cysteine and the conserved F or W are not part of the CDR3 here. Each record gives: J gene, V gene, CDR3 protein.

j_gene: TRBJ2-7; v_gene: TRBV10-3; CDR3aa: AISETGTSGRAGFYEQY
j_gene: TRBJ1-2; v_gene: TRBV28; CDR3aa: ASSSPGTGGGGGYT
j_gene: TRBJ2-5; v_gene: TRBV10-3; CDR3aa: AISEFRTGGQETQY
j_gene: TRBJ1-5; v_gene: TRBV7-8; CDR3aa: ASSLGVRDSHQPQH
j_gene: TRBJ2-2; v_gene: TRBV30; CDR3aa: AWSTGNTGELF
j_gene: TRBJ1-1; v_gene: TRBV5-4; CDR3aa: ASSWGDGNTEAF
j_gene: TRBJ2-7; v_gene: TRBV6-5; CDR3aa: ASSYSERAGYEQY
j_gene: TRBJ2-5; v_gene: TRBV19; CDR3aa: ASSSPDRVETQY
j_gene: TRBJ1-1; v_gene: TRBV5-1; CDR3aa: ASSLVATVEAF
j_gene: TRBJ1-2; v_gene: TRBV4-2; CDR3aa: ASSHSDKNYGYT
j_gene: TRBJ1-2; v_gene: TRBV7-2; CDR3aa: ASSPPGQGTDGYT
j_gene: TRBJ2-7; v_gene: TRBV5-4; CDR3aa: ASSLVPGTYEQY
j_gene: TRBJ2-7; v_gene: TRBV5-5; CDR3aa: ASSLVVTISPYEQY
j_gene: TRBJ1-2; v_gene: TRBV11-2; CDR3aa: ASSLTTGGNGYT
j_gene: TRBJ2-3; v_gene: TRBV6-6; CDR3aa: ASSYLGTGADTQY
j_gene: TRBJ1-2; v_gene: TRBV2; CDR3aa: ASSERGTANYGYT
j_gene: TRBJ2-1; v_gene: TRBV18; CDR3aa: ASSPPHGGHNEQF
j_gene: TRBJ2-4; v_gene: TRBV10-2; CDR3aa: ASTETGPKNIQY
j_gene: TRBJ1-2; v_gene: TRBV19; CDR3aa: ASSIRTGENYGYT
j_gene: TRBJ2-6; v_gene: TRBV18; CDR3aa: ASSSQDSGANVLT
j_gene: TRBJ1-1; v_gene: TRBV12-3/TRBV12-4; CDR3aa: ASFPLKRTEAF
j_gene: TRBJ1-5; v_gene: TRBV7-2; CDR3aa: ASSQGGVPNQPQH
j_gene: TRBJ2-3; v_gene: TRBV18; CDR3aa: ASSPTGGTDTQY
j_gene: TRBJ1-5; v_gene: TRBV5-5; CDR3aa: ASSLSRGNQPQH
j_gene: TRBJ2-2; v_gene: TRBV27; CDR3aa: ASSTSDRPAGELF
j_gene: TRBJ1-6; v_gene: TRBV6-1; CDR3aa: ASSGTGASFNSPLH
j_gene: TRBJ1-4; v_gene: TRBV7-9; CDR3aa: ASSLRQAGEKLF
j_gene: TRBJ2-1; v_gene: TRBV3-1/TRBV3-2; CDR3aa: ASSRVDNEQF
j_gene: TRBJ2-1; v_gene: TRBV7-6; CDR3aa: ASSLVGGDNEQF
j_gene: TRBJ1-6; v_gene: TRBV7-2; CDR3aa: ASSLRQGLNSPLH
j_gene: TRBJ1-1; v_gene: TRBV10-3; CDR3aa: AISVRGQGDMNTEAF
j_gene: TRBJ1-5; v_gene: TRBV7-2; CDR3aa: ASSQGQKNQPQH
j_gene: TRBJ1-4; v_gene: TRBV19; CDR3aa: ASISPPGGGDYEKLF
j_gene: TRBJ2-7; v_gene: TRBV5-4; CDR3aa: ASSPGTASYEQY
j_gene: TRBJ2-2; v_gene: TRBV10-1; CDR3aa: ASRQTGSNTGELF
j_gene: TRBJ2-7; v_gene: TRBV4-2; CDR3aa: ASSQDHPAGMLSYEQY
j_gene: TRBJ2-6; v_gene: TRBV11-2; CDR3aa: ASSLTGGSGANVLT
j_gene: TRBJ1-2; v_gene: TRBV5-1; CDR3aa: ASSLDRGAPYGYT
j_gene: TRBJ2-7; v_gene: TRBV7-2; CDR3aa: ASSSAGQVSYEQY
j_gene: TRBJ1-1; v_gene: TRBV6-1; CDR3aa: ASSEWDFPNTEAF
j_gene: TRBJ1-1; v_gene: TRBV6-5; CDR3aa: ASRTGTEAF
j_gene: TRBJ1-2; v_gene: TRBV5-6; CDR3aa: ASSSAADRATYGYT
j_gene: TRBJ1-3; v_gene: TRBV7-8; CDR3aa: ASSLRDRGLSSGNTIY
j_gene: TRBJ2-6; v_gene: TRBV5-1; CDR3aa: ASSPGQSSGANVLT
j_gene: TRBJ1-4; v_gene: TRBV6-5; CDR3aa: ASRPLTGGSEKLF
j_gene: TRBJ1-4; v_gene: TRBV7-9; CDR3aa: ASRFAGGPNEKLF
j_gene: TRBJ1-1; v_gene: TRBV5-1; CDR3aa: ASSLATGETEAF
j_gene: TRBJ1-2; v_gene: TRBV11-2; CDR3aa: ASSLGPRRGYGYT
j_gene: TRBJ2-6; v_gene: TRBV6-5; CDR3aa: ASSYGTVSGANVLT
j_gene: TRBJ1-5; v_gene: TRBV18; CDR3aa: ASSPLLLTGDQPQH
j_gene: TRBJ1-2; v_gene: TRBV6-6; CDR3aa: ASRLDRVPGYGYT
j_gene: TRBJ2-1; v_gene: TRBV7-6; CDR3aa: ASSHGGSLSYNEQF
j_gene: TRBJ2-5; v_gene: TRBV29-1; CDR3aa: SVEPEAGRVETQY
j_gene: TRBJ2-7; v_gene: TRBV14; CDR3aa: ASSPGLAGFYEQY